The 31 T cell receptor beta chains in this list originate from one sample, sequenced in a study of control samples from healthy donors and cancer patients. Libraries were prepared by immunoSEQ multiplex PCR; TCRdb keeps only in-frame clonotypes and omits some of them. The sample holds some 140,000 clones; roughly 91% are singletons and the top ten take approximately 7.5%. The sample taken for sequencing was PBMCs. Receptors originate from a man aged 45-65 years with head and neck cancer.

The chain employs TRBV19 and TRBJ1-1, with 7 bases identical to TRBD1. Trimming took 6 bases from V and 2 from J; bases not matched to a gene: 6. CDR3 size: 14 residues. The germline gives CDR1 LNHDA, CDR2 SQIVND (reference sequence). The CDR3 nucleotides read TGTGCCAGTAGACCGGGACAGACTAACACTGAAGCTTTCTTT. Its translation is CASRPGQTNTEAFF.

V usage is TRBV29-1 and J usage is TRBJ1-1, with D unresolved. CDR3 length: 13 residues. Trimming left V 7 bases short and J 3 bases short, with 15 bases between. In germline, CDR1 is SQVTM, CDR2 ANQGSEA. CDR3 DNA: TGCAGCGGTGCAGAGATCCAAGACACTGAAGCTTTCTTT. This sequence encodes CSGAEIQDTEAFF.

This chain connects TRBV19 to TRBJ1-1; D not certain. Germline V gene lookup returns CDR1 LNHDA and CDR2 SQIVND (reference sequence). This CDR3 spans 13 amino acids. Deletions cut 1 base from V and 1 base from J, with 4 bases between. The CDR3 region has the DNA TGTGCCAGTAGTATAGGTCGGAACACTGAAGCTTTCTTT. It yields the protein CASSIGRNTEAFF. Full variable domain (missing parts from reference TRBV19 and TRBJ1-1): DGGITQSPKYLFRKEGQNVTLSCEQNLNHDAMYWYRQDPGQGLRLIYYSQIVNDFQKGDIAEGYSVSREKKESFPLTVTSAQKNPTAFYLCASSIGRNTEAFFGQGTRLTVV.

The chain employs TRBV4-1 and TRBJ1-1, with 8 nucleotides matching TRBD1. V was pared by 3 bases and J by 3 bases, with 6 bases of the junction left unmatched. CDR1 and CDR2 (germline): MGHRA, YSYEKL. The CDR3 consists of 15 residues. The CDR3 bases are TGCGCCAGCAGCCACAAGGACAGGGCGGACACTGAAGCTTTCTTT. Translation: CASSHKDRADTEAFF.

This chain joins TRBV7-7 and TRBJ2-5; D is ambiguous. Trimming removed 2 bases at V and 5 bases at J, with 9 bases between. The CDR3 spans 13 residues. CDR1 SSHAT and CDR2 FNYEAQ come from the germline V gene (reference sequence). CDR3 region: CASSLNPPETQYF. The CDR3 DNA reads as TGTGCCAGCAGCTTAAATCCCCCGGAGACCCAGTACTTC.

This clone was detected only once. The chain joins TRBV30 to TRBJ1-2; D remains ambiguous. Germline V gene data show CDR1 as GTSNPN and CDR2 as SVGIG (reference sequence). The length of the CDR3 is 13 residues. V shed 4 bases and J shed 7 bases, with 16 bases lying between them. CDR3 sequence: CAWTKNSFIGYTF. Written as DNA, the CDR3 is TGTGCCTGGACTAAGAATAGTTTTATTGGCTACACCTTC.

The chain is built from TRBV28 and TRBJ2-1; TRBD2 agrees at 8 bases. Germline V gene data show CDR1 as MDHEN and CDR2 as SYDVKM. J was trimmed by 6 bases and V by 9 bases; bases with no gene match: 19. CDR3 length equals 17 residues. The CDR3 loop is CARPKVDSGNVGNEQFF. CDR3 nucleotide sequence: TGTGCCAGGCCGAAAGTGGATAGCGGGAATGTAGGCAATGAGCAGTTCTTC.

The chain joins TRBV30 to TRBJ1-6; possible D gene TRBD1, 5 bases. Germline-derived CDR1 and CDR2 are GTSNPN and SVGIG (reference sequence). CDR3 length equals 15 residues. The V gene lost 1 base and the J gene lost 2 bases, with 9 bases spanning the gap. The CDR3 reads CAWSAGGPYNSPLHF. Written as DNA, the CDR3 is TGTGCCTGGAGTGCCGGGGGACCCTATAATTCACCCCTCCACTTT.

J is TRBJ2-1 and V is TRBV4-1, with 16 positions matching TRBD2. The junction had 4 bases not matched to a gene; V was cut back by 4 bases and J by 7 bases. CDR3 size: 16 residues. Germline CDR1 MGHRA, CDR2 YSYEKL. The CDR3 is CASSRGTSGGENEQFF. CDR3 bases: TGCGCCAGCAGCCGCGGGACTAGCGGGGGGGAGAATGAGCAGTTCTTC.

V is TRBV4-1 and J is TRBJ1-1; the match to TRBD1 covers 10 bases. The V and J ends lost 5 bases and 1 base, in that order; junction bases with no gene match: 16. The length of the CDR3 is 19 residues. Germline loops: CDR1 MGHRA, CDR2 YSYEKL. CDR3 nucleotide sequence: TGCGCCAGCAGCTACCAGGGACAGGGGAAAATCGGGGGGAACACTGAAGCTTTCTTT. Translating it yields CASSYQGQGKIGGNTEAFF.

The chain employs TRBV2 and TRBJ1-4; 8 nucleotides align to TRBD1. The germline gives CDR1 SNHLY, CDR2 FYNNEI. Germline trimming cut 2 bases from V and 6 bases from J; bases unmatched to any gene: 8. CDR3 length: 16 residues. As DNA, the CDR3 is TGTGCCAGCAGTGAAAGGGGCAGGGGGCGGCATGAAAAACTGTTTTTT. This translates into CASSERGRGRHEKLFF.

This chain uses TRBV27 with TRBJ1-4; tentative D call: TRBD1 (6 bases). The CDR3 extends over 12 amino acids. CDR1 is MNHEY and CDR2 is SMNVEV in the germline V gene (reference sequence). V was shortened by 7 bases and J by 9 bases, with 12 bases between the two germline ends. CDR3 in amino acids: CASTWGGQKLFF. CDR3 sequence (DNA): TGTGCCAGCACCTGGGGGGGGCAAAAACTGTTTTTT. The full variable domain, completed using reference TRBV27 and TRBJ1-4, is EAQVTQNPRYLITVTGKKLTVTCSQNMNHEYMSWYRQDPGLGLRQIYYSMNVEVTDKGDVPEGYKVSRKEKRNFPLILESPSPNQTSLYFCASTWGGQKLFFGSGTQLSVL.

The chain couples TRBV15 to TRBJ2-7, with D unclear. V lost 1 base and J 0 bases, leaving 7 bases between the germline ends. CDR3 length equals 14 residues. The V gene's germline CDR1 is LNHNV and CDR2 YYDKDF (reference sequence). CDR3 sequence reads: CATSRATSSYEQYF. The CDR3 nucleotides are TGTGCCACCAGCAGAGCAACTTCCTCCTACGAGCAGTACTTC.

The chain employs TRBV11-2 and TRBJ2-1; TRBD1 matches at 7 bases. The CDR3 has 19 residues. V lost 5 bases and J lost 4; bases outside the gene matches: 20. Per the germline V gene, CDR1 is SGHAT and CDR2 is FQNNGV. The DNA of the CDR3 is TGTGCCAGCAGCATAGTAGACACCCACCGGGACAGCTCTTACAATGAGCAGTTCTTC. Protein product: CASSIVDTHRDSSYNEQFF.

The rearrangement links TRBV7-9 to TRBJ2-5; D may be TRBD1 (6 bases). Germline assignment: CDR1 SEHNR and CDR2 FQNEAQ (reference sequence). V lost 4 bases and J lost 5, with 14 bases in between. CDR3 size: 14 residues. CDR3: CASSSGTGSETQYF. The CDR3 DNA sequence: TGTGCCAGCAGCTCGGGAACAGGGTCGGAGACCCAGTACTTC. The full variable domain, rest sourced from reference TRBV7-9 and TRBJ2-5, is DTGVSQNPRHKITKRGQNVTFRCDPISEHNRLYWYRQTLGQGPEFLTYFQNEAQLEKSRLLSDRFSAERPKGSFSTLEIQRTEQGDSAMYLCASSSGTGSETQYFGPGTRLLVL.

This clone was recorded once. The J gene is TRBJ2-1, the V gene TRBV11-3; D is ambiguous. V lost 1 base and J 8 bases, leaving 12 bases between the germline ends. The germline CDR1 and CDR2 sequences are SGHNT and YENEEA. The CDR3 is 14 residues long. The CDR3: CASSLGSLGDEQFF. In DNA form, the CDR3 reads TGTGCCAGCAGCTTAGGGTCCCTTGGGGATGAGCAGTTCTTC.

J is TRBJ2-2 and V is TRBV19; 9 bases match TRBD2. The V segment lost 5 bases and the J segment 4 bases; nucleotides outside the gene matches: 5. In germline, CDR1 is LNHDA, CDR2 SQIVND (reference sequence). The CDR3 is 15 residues long. CDR3 nucleotides: TGTGCCAGTAGTGCGGGAGGGCCCACCACCGGGGAGCTGTTTTTT. Amino acids: CASSAGGPTTGELFF. The entire variable domain, with the rest obtained from reference TRBV19 and TRBJ2-2, is as follows: DGGITQSPKYLFRKEGQNVTLSCEQNLNHDAMYWYRQDPGQGLRLIYYSQIVNDFQKGDIAEGYSVSREKKESFPLTVTSAQKNPTAFYLCASSAGGPTTGELFFGEGSRLTVL.

V gene TRBV5-6 combines with J gene TRBJ1-5, with D maybe TRBD1 (5 bases). This CDR3 has 17 residues. Looked up from germline, CDR1 is SGHDT and CDR2 is YYEEEE. The V gene lost 0 bases and the J gene lost 0 bases, with 13 bases spanning the gap. The chain's CDR3 is CASSLEEGTSSNQPQHF. In DNA form, the CDR3 reads TGTGCCAGCAGCTTGGAGGAGGGGACGAGTAGCAATCAGCCCCAGCATTTT. Supplemented by reference TRBV5-6 and TRBJ1-5, the full variable domain reads DAGVTQSPTHLIKTRGQQVTLRCSPKSGHDTVSWYQQALGQGPQFIFQYYEEEERQRGNFPDRFSGHQFPNYSSELNVNALLLGDSALYLCASSLEEGTSSNQPQHFGDGTRLSIL.

This chain joins TRBV19 and TRBJ2-4; the match to TRBD1 covers 10 bases. CDR3 size: 13 residues. The V segment lost 6 bases and the J segment 8 bases; nucleotides outside the gene matches: 4. Germline-derived CDR1 and CDR2 are LNHDA and SQIVND (reference sequence). CDR3 protein: CASRTGGADIQYF. Here the CDR3 DNA reads TGTGCCAGTAGGACAGGGGGCGCGGACATTCAGTACTTC.

The V call is TRBV4-1, the J call TRBJ2-7; the D gene is possibly TRBD1 (6 bases). This CDR3 contains 14 residues. V gave up 4 bases and J gave up 1 base, with 11 bases separating them. Looked up from germline, CDR1 is MGHRA and CDR2 is YSYEKL. CDR3 coding DNA: TGCGCCAGCAGCCTAACAGGGTTTTCCTACGAGCAGTACTTC. This gives the protein CASSLTGFSYEQYF.

CDR3 amino acids: CASSVGQGVISGANVLTF. The CDR3 bases are TGTGCCAGCAGTGTGGGACAGGGGGTCATCTCTGGGGCCAACGTCCTGACTTTC. The genes are TRBV6-1 and TRBJ2-6, with 11 positions matching TRBD1. After removal of 4 bases from V and 0 bases from J, the junction contained 5 bases not matched to a gene. Germline V gene lookup returns CDR1 MNHNS and CDR2 SASEGT. The CDR3 spans 18 residues.

The chain is built from TRBV27 and TRBJ2-1; TRBD2 matches 9 bases. Germline CDR1 MNHEY, CDR2 SMNVEV (reference sequence). The CDR3 is made up of 15 amino acids. Trimming took 5 bases from V and 7 from J; bases not matched to a gene: 9. The CDR3 region has the DNA TGTGCCAGCAGTCTTGCGGGAGGGCCAATGAATGAGCAGTTCTTC. It codes for CASSLAGGPMNEQFF.

This clone was found once. The CDR3 sequence is CASSIVGGPGDTQYF. The CDR3 nucleotides read TGTGCCAGTAGTATAGTTGGGGGGCCTGGGGATACGCAGTATTTT. The chain links TRBV19 to TRBJ2-3; D could derive from TRBD1 or TRBD2 (6 bases each). The CDR3 is 15 residues long. Trimming shortened V by 1 base and J by 6 bases, and 14 bases separated the two germline ends. CDR1 and CDR2 (germline): LNHDA, SQIVND (reference sequence).

The chain joins TRBV20-1 to TRBJ2-5, with unresolved D. The CDR3 consists of 11 residues. Per the germline V gene, CDR1 is DFQATT and CDR2 is SNEGSKA (reference sequence). The V end was cut by 6 bases, the J end by 10 bases, with 15 bases between. The chain's CDR3 is CSAGPTEDQYF. In DNA, the CDR3 is TGCAGTGCCGGCCCCACTGAGGACCAGTACTTC.

The rearrangement uses TRBV6-6 and TRBJ2-4; D may correspond to TRBD1 or TRBD2 (5 bases each). CDR3 size: 15 residues. Trimming cost V 0 bases and J 7 bases, with 13 bases left between them. Germline CDR1 MNHNY, CDR2 SVGAGI (reference sequence). The CDR3 reads CASSYSPGPGNIQYF. CDR3 in DNA: TGTGCCAGCAGTTACTCGCCGGGACCTGGGAACATTCAGTACTTC.

V and J are TRBV3-1 (or the pseudogene TRBV3-2) and TRBJ1-1; D call uncertain. Germline assignment: CDR1 LGHDT and CDR2 YNNKEL (reference sequence). V was clipped by 6 bases and J by 2 bases, with 10 bases between them. The CDR3 is made up of 13 amino acids. Here the CDR3 DNA reads TGTGCCAGCAGTTCCTACAGCAACACTGAAGCTTTCTTT. Protein: CASSSYSNTEAFF.

The genes are TRBV14 and TRBJ2-3, with 13 positions matching TRBD2. Trimming took 4 bases from V and 7 from J; bases not matched to a gene: 2. Germline V gene lookup returns CDR1 SGHDN and CDR2 FVKESK. The CDR3 is made up of 14 amino acids. DNA of the CDR3: TGTGCCAGCAGCCGGACTAGCGGGAGACATACGCAGTATTTT. Residues: CASSRTSGRHTQYF. Full variable domain (remainder filled in from reference TRBV14 and TRBJ2-3): EAGVTQFPSHSVIEKGQTVTLRCDPISGHDNLYWYRRVMGKEIKFLLHFVKESKQDESGMPNNRFLAERTGGTYSTLKVQPAELEDSGVYFCASSRTSGRHTQYFGPGTRLTVL.

The J gene is TRBJ2-2, the V gene TRBV2; D ambiguous. V lost 4 bases and J 1 base, leaving 10 bases between the germline ends. The CDR3 spans 15 residues. Germline CDR1 and CDR2: SNHLY and FYNNEI. As DNA, the CDR3 is TGTGCCAGCAGTGCCCAGATTTTGAACACCGGGGAGCTGTTTTTT. Translated, it gives CASSAQILNTGELFF.

This chain links TRBV5-1 with TRBJ1-6, with D possibly matching TRBD1 (5 bases). Germline-derived CDR1 and CDR2 are SGHRS and YFSETQ. CDR3 length equals 14 residues. V lost 4 bases, J lost 3 bases, and 8 bases lay in between. The CDR3 bases are TGCGCCAGCAGCCCAGACAGCTATAATTCACCCCTCCACTTT. It specifies CASSPDSYNSPLHF. Drawing the rest from reference TRBV5-1 and TRBJ1-6, the complete variable domain is KAGVTQTPRYLIKTRGQQVTLSCSPISGHRSVSWYQQTPGQGLQFLFEYFSETQRNKGNFPGRFSGRQFSNSRSEMNVSTLELGDSALYLCASSPDSYNSPLHFGNGTRLTVT.

The V gene is TRBV6-5, the J gene TRBJ1-5; weak D call: TRBD1 (6 bases). The CDR3 has 15 residues. V lost 10 bases, J lost 7 bases, and 23 bases lay in between. Germline values: CDR1 MNHEY, CDR2 SVGAGI. CDR3: CATDRGGAGYQPQHF. The CDR3 coding sequence is TGTGCCACCGACCGGGGGGGGGCGGGCTACCAGCCCCAGCATTTT.

The chain couples TRBV4-2 to TRBJ2-3; 10 bases map to TRBD2. V trimming: 1 base; J trimming: 2 bases; junction bases outside the gene matches: 3. Germline assignment: CDR1 LGHNA and CDR2 YNFKEQ. CDR3 length: 16 residues. The CDR3 is CASSQGTSGLTDTQYF. CDR3 DNA: TGTGCCAGCAGCCAAGGGACTAGCGGTCTCACAGATACGCAGTATTTT.